The following is a T cell receptor beta chain sequence with its context. It lacks a known antigen. No base quality information exists; no much larger clone differs at one position. CDR1 and CDR2 are read off the germline V gene (reference sequence) as SGHNT and YYREEE. Trimming removed 4 bases from V and 9 bases from J, leaving 11 bases between the germline ends. Inclusive of the bounding cysteine and phenylalanine, the CDR3 is 12 residues long. Only the CDR3 DNA stays, 36 bases, in frame from base 1. The data were obtained in a study of cytomegalovirus exposure and HLA in healthy donors (dated by TCRdb to the late 2010s). Looking at the study overall: According to an earlier analysis of a few hundred of the donors, about 179 million T cells yielded 95 million to 140 million unique TCR beta sequences and about 300 Gb of sequence data. A later genetic analysis took genome-wide SNP genotypes for about three fifths of the 666 donors and used that subset as a discovery cohort. Among some 400 genotyped donors of the cohort, an average of roughly 230,000 unique TCR beta nucleotide sequences was sequenced per donor, of which roughly 17% were non-productive. An early release covering 500 to 750 HLA-typed donors comprised approximately 300 gigabases of sequencing data and roughly 86 million unique TCR sequences. Typing coverage varied by locus: about 629-630 donors for A, B, C, DRB1 and DQB1; approximately 500 for DQA1; more than 600 for DPA1; about 450 for DPB1. A separate validation cohort of 90 to 150 different subjects was used in addition to the roughly 670-subject first cohort. Among the approximately 430 genotyped donors, more than 70% belonged to the genetic ancestry cluster associated with self-reported Caucasian donors. To predict cytomegalovirus infection status, the study combined high-throughput TCR immunosequencing, statistical association of individual TCRs with disease status, and machine learning. HLA typing included class I and class II loci at four-digit resolution. Every repertoire in the discovery cohort had been generated on one and the same sequencing platform. Donor age, sex, ethnicity and CMV serostatus were compiled alongside the repertoire data. Because of strong linkage in the cohort, five DR-DQ haplotypes were treated as single units for association and clustering. Rather than drawing on any new phenotypic data, the later analysis identified candidate immune exposures from TCR beta sequences and the way those sequences occurred across donors. To decide whether each TCR beta V gene segment behaved as functional or pseudogenic, an earlier analysis of some 600 of the donors relied on high-throughput TCR beta sequencing. A later analysis re-examined previously published TCR beta repertoires from 610 or so donors and added high-resolution HLA genotyping to investigate patterns of TCR occurrence. The study aimed to test whether cataloging public T cell receptors could reveal signatures of past pathogen exposure. The study profiled the T cell repertoires of 500 to 800 subjects by immunosequencing and related them to cytomegalovirus serostatus. The full study reports these points: In a later analysis, the rate of TCR association differed among HLA loci, with DRB1 alleles having the most associated TCRs and HLA-C alleles having the fewest. The 87-base-pair reads could not distinguish some IMGT-functional V segments, including TRBV6-2 and TRBV6-3, so those segments were excluded. Roughly 15 rarely observed V segments, including chromosome 9 orphons, were excluded from the earlier analysis of about 600 of the donors because counts were too low. In a later genetic analysis, fewer N-insertions in productive TCRs were reported among donors in an Asian-associated ancestry cluster than the roughly 640-donor mean. Most CMV-associated TCR beta chains appeared to be HLA-restricted in a later analysis, and the HLA associations seemed to be driven largely by CMV exposure. A cluster of highly shared sequence variants was judged likely to be a technical artifact of the sequencing pipeline. Across donors, most TCR sequences were observed very rarely, whereas some public TCRs were present in many individuals. The study gave a list of over 150 TCR beta chains associated with cytomegalovirus. In a later analysis, around 17,000 TCR beta sequences were associated with specific HLA alleles at a false discovery rate of 0.05. In both the original and validation cohorts, the classifier was reported to diagnose cytomegalovirus status with high specificity and sensitivity. An association between a missense DCLRE1C variant and V-gene and J-gene trimming of TCR beta chains was found in a later genetic analysis and replicated in an independent cohort. Roughly uniform sequencing depth across donors was assumed in presence/absence analyses, although this assumption may not hold. According to the authors, the approach could potentially be generalized to other disease states and immunological phenotypes. This cohort had only TCR beta chains sequenced, and the lack of alpha or paired-chain data limited which features could be detected. When HLA alleles, especially DR and DQ, strongly co-occurred, attributing TCR associations to individual alleles was difficult. In an earlier analysis of around 500 of the donors, most TCR beta V segments appeared in productive rearrangements about 90% or about 30% of the time, broadly matching IMGT annotations. Because HLA typing was unavailable for some donors at each locus, only the typed subset was used in association tests. A further reported finding was that TCR beta sequences accurately predicted the HLA-A and HLA-B alleles for most subjects in the first cohort. Linkage disequilibrium might explain the correlated functional status among segregating V segments, but an unknown experimental factor could not be ruled out. According to a later analysis, parvovirus B19, influenza, CMV and Epstein-Barr virus appeared linked to several top co-occurrence clusters. In a later analysis, HLA-associated TCR beta chains showed more clonal expansion and lower generation probabilities than non-associated chains that were equally common. The only immune exposure information available for the cohort was CMV serostatus. In vitro tests confirmed that a few of the cytomegalovirus-associated TCR beta chains recognize cytomegalovirus antigens.

The cohort consisted of approximately 670 healthy bone marrow donors. Cohort members were all nominally healthy when sampled, although unrecorded immune exposures were likely present. The donor was CMV seronegative and belonged to the group of 352 seronegative cohort members. A peripheral blood sample was provided by each donor, and peripheral blood mononuclear cells were used for TCR beta sequencing. Genomic DNA extraction from the blood cell samples was performed with the Qiagen DNeasy Blood Extraction Kit. Library preparation employed the immunoSEQ multiplex PCR assay. The multiplex PCR relied on a mix of 60 forward primers for TCR Vbeta segments and 13 reverse primers for TCR Jbeta segments. The CDR3 region of rearranged TCR beta genes was amplified from genomic DNA by a multiplex PCR assay. Amplified TCR beta libraries were sequenced as 87-base-pair reads on the Illumina HiSeq System. Concerning the study's data processing: A later analysis tallied around 80 million unique TCR beta chains across the 700 or so repertoires, and approximately 9.9 million of those chains were shared by two or more donors. A nearest-neighbor algorithm error-corrected the raw reads and collapsed the reads into unique sequences, merging closely related sequences to remove PCR and sequencing errors. To assign V, D and J gene segments, CDR3 sequences were aligned to IMGT reference sequences. For a sequence to be retained, a match of at least six nucleotides to both a V gene segment and a J gene segment was required. Rearrangements were classified as productive when the CDR3 lacked stop codons and remained in frame with V and J, and all other rearrangements were classified as non-productive. Following IMGT convention, CDR3 was defined as the stretch from the second conserved V-encoded cysteine to the conserved J-encoded phenylalanine. Sequences without an unambiguous match to a single V gene segment were excluded from the earlier analysis of almost 600 of the donors. In an earlier analysis of roughly 600 of the donors, a V segment was called functional when productive rearrangements were above 56.7%, and segregating when the standard deviation between donors exceeded 5%. A statistical classification framework was developed to diagnose cytomegalovirus status using the catalog of TCR beta chain sequences. In a later analysis, TCR nucleotide sequences were compared against IMGT/GENE-DB human TR gene sequences so that V and J genes could be assigned. Using the TCRdist pipeline, a later analysis assigned CDR3 sequences along with most-parsimonious VDJ recombination scenarios. In a later analysis, each TCR beta chain was defined by its CDR3 amino acid sequence together with its V-gene family, and reads without a unique V-gene family were excluded. In a later analysis, 500 to 700 highly shared, low-generation-probability nucleotide sequences were removed to address suspected cross-contamination and a sequencing artifact. For each public chain, a later analysis derived a clonal expansion index from normalized ranks of inferred template counts within each repertoire. In a later analysis, generation probabilities were computed using a VDJ recombination model fitted to out-of-frame rearrangements, and the results were checked against IGoR. In a later analysis, hypergeometric tests were used to score TCR-TCR, TCR-HLA and TCR-CMV co-occurrence, with a repertoire-size bias correction applied to TCR pairs. A later analysis estimated false discovery rates by permuting HLA or CMV assignments 20 times. A later analysis grouped co-occurring TCRs with DBSCAN, adding TCRdist sequence similarity when clustering within HLA-allele-positive subsets. For co-occurrence clustering, repertoires with fewer than 30,000 or more than 120,000 public chains were excluded, along with five repertoires with anomalous nucleotide sharing. In TCRdb, the immuneACCESS table is reduced to in-frame sequences with V and J assigned. These tables do not hold every clone; where another copy was compared, an unresolved V gene accounts for under half, and the others remain unexplained. V and J calls and clone size come straight from that table; D and trimming were deduced from the DNA. The sample table contains 150,000 to 200,000 clones; only one count was recorded for around four fifths of them. The ten largest clones represent 1.9% of the sample.

The chain was built from TRBV5-4 and TRBJ1-5; confidence is insufficient to name the D gene. The sample comprised PBMCs. This receptor was identified in a man between 18 and 29 years old in good health and CMV-seronegative. The DNA sequence is as follows: TGTGCCAGCAGCCTAGCCCCCGGGCCCCAGCATTTT. It translates as CASSLAPGPQHF.